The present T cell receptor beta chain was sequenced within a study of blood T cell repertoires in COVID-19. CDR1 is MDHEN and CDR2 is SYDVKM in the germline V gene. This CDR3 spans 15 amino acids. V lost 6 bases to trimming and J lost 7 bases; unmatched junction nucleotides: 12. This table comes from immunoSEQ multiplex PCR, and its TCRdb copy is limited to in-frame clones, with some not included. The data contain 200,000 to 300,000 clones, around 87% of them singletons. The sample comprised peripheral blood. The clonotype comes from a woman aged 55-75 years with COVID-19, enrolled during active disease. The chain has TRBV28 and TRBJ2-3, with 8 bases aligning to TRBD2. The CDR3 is CASSPGGGRIYTQYF. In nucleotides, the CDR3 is TGTGCCAGCAGCCCCGGCGGCGGGAGGATTTATACGCAGTATTTT.